This TCR beta chain appears in the sequencing data of a study of long-term antiretroviral therapy in people with HIV. Study-level information: About a decade before 2015, the earliest samples were taken when ART was typically delayed.

In the case of this clone: Its antigen is currently unknown.

With survey level as its setting, the immunoSEQ assay was v3.0. Profiling relied on immunoSEQ multiplex PCR, and the TCRdb table lists in-frame clones only, not all of them. The repertoire has under 20,000 clones, 75% to 85% of them found once; the top ten carry over 8.5%. Study-level findings and limits: Repertoire composition at all time points was dominated by clones that had expanded before ART. Blood sampling spanned 2004 to 2017, possibly under older ART regimens.

The sequences come from unsorted PBMCs, collected 0.2 years after starting antiretroviral therapy. The clonotype comes from a woman between 40 and 55 years old with HIV.

In DNA form, the CDR3 reads TGCGCCAGCAGCTTGGGGTGGACAGGGATTAACACTGAAGCTTTCTTT. This sequence encodes CASSLGWTGINTEAFF. The chain joins TRBV5-1 to TRBJ1-1, with 8 bases lining up with TRBD1. Trimming removed 0 bases from V and 2 bases from J; junction bases left unmatched: 6. Germline CDR1 and CDR2: SGHRS and YFSETQ. CDR3 size: 16 residues. Using reference TRBV5-1 and TRBJ1-1 for the parts outside the CDR3, the full variable domain is KAGVTQTPRYLIKTRGQQVTLSCSPISGHRSVSWYQQTPGQGLQFLFEYFSETQRNKGNFPGRFSGRQFSNSRSEMNVSTLELGDSALYLCASSLGWTGINTEAFFGQGTRLTVV.